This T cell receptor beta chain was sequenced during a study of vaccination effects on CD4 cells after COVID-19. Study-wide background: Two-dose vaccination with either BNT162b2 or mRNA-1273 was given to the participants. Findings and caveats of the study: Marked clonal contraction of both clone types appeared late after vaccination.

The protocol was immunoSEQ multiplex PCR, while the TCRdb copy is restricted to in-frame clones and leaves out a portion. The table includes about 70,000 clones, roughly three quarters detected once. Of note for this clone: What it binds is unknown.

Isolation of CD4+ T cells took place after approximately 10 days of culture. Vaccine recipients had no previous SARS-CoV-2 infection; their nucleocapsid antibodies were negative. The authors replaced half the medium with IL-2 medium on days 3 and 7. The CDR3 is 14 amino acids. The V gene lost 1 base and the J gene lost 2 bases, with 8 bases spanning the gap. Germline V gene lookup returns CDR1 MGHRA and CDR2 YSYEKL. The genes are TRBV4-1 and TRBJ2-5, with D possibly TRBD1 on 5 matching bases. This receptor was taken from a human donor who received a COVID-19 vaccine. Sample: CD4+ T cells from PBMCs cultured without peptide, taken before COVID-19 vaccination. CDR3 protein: CASSQVQEQETQYF. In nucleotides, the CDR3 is TGCGCCAGCAGCCAAGTACAGGAACAAGAGACCCAGTACTTC.